Listed below are T cell receptor beta chains from one sample, sequenced in a study of blood T cell repertoires in COVID-19. The table came from immunoSEQ multiplex PCR; TCRdb's copy has only in-frame clones and leaves some out. The sample yields roughly 410,000 clones, approximately 90% seen once. Input material: peripheral blood. The receptor source for this set is a woman aged 40 to 50 with COVID-19, enrolled during active disease. Each CDR3 is given with its conserved first and last residue. The D gene is left open where the match is weak. The listing skips clone size in some rows; elsewhere it reads once, few, many or a size class.

>-|-|13|TRBJ1-1|TRBV7-2
TGTGCCAGCAGCTCATCAGGGGCCACTGAAGCTTTCTTT
CASSSSGATEAFF
>TRBD1|-|15|TRBJ2-3|TRBV9
TGTGCCAGCAGCGGATCGACAGGGCGCACAGATACGCAGTATTTT
CASSGSTGRTDTQYF
>-|once|14|TRBJ1-4|TRBV28
TGTGCCAGCAGTTTAGCAGGCTATGATGAAAAACTGTTTTTT
CASSLAGYDEKLFF
>TRBD1|-|13|TRBJ1-4|TRBV19
TGTGCCAGTAGTATCGGACAGGGCGAAAAACTGTTTTTT
CASSIGQGEKLFF
>-|-|14|TRBJ1-1|TRBV9
TGTGCCAGCAGCGTAGGGCAGGGCGGAACTGAAGCTTTCTTT
CASSVGQGGTEAFF
>TRBD1|-|15|TRBJ1-4|TRBV19
TGTGCCAGTACCTCGTTGGGACAGGGTGTCGGAAAACTGTTTTTT
CASTSLGQGVGKLFF
>TRBD2|-|14|TRBJ2-7|TRBV29-1
TGCAGCGTTCTCAATAGCGGGAGGGCCTACGAGCAGTACTTC
CSVLNSGRAYEQYF
>-|-|13|TRBJ2-2|TRBV27
TGTGCCAGCACGCGGGGTAACACCGGGGAGCTGTTTTTT
CASTRGNTGELFF
>-|few|14|TRBJ1-5|TRBV27
TGTGCCAGCAGTTTTCAGGGGCCGGAACAGCCCCAGCATTTT
CASSFQGPEQPQHF
>-|-|15|TRBJ1-5|TRBV27
TGTGCCAGCAGTCCCGCAGGGTCGGTAAATCAGCCCCAGCATTTT
CASSPAGSVNQPQHF
>-|-|15|TRBJ1-1|TRBV5-8
TGTGCCAGCACCCAGCACGGGGGTGCGAACACTGAAGCTTTCTTT
CASTQHGGANTEAFF
>TRBD2|-|17|TRBJ2-1|TRBV27
TGTGCCAGCAGTTTTACTTTTGACAGCGGGAGGTCTAATGAGCAGTTCTTC
CASSFTFDSGRSNEQFF
>-|-|16|TRBJ1-4|TRBV7-9
TGTGCCAGCAGCAAACCCGGGGAGGGGGCTAATGAAAAACTGTTTTTT
CASSKPGEGANEKLFF
>-|-|13|TRBJ1-5|TRBV27
TGTGCCAGCAGCGGGGTTAGCAATCAGCCCCAGCATTTT
CASSGVSNQPQHF
>-|-|13|TRBJ2-5|TRBV9
TGTGCCAGCAGCGTAGGAGACTCAGAGACCCAGTACTTC
CASSVGDSETQYF
>TRBD1|-|15|TRBJ2-2|TRBV7-9
TGTGCCAGCAGCAATAAGACAGGGGGCGCCGGGGAGCTGTTTTTT
CASSNKTGGAGELFF